The rows below give T cell receptor beta chains drawn from one sample of a study of blood T cell repertoires in COVID-19. TCRdb's copy holds only in-frame clones and misses some; the assay was immunoSEQ multiplex PCR. The data hold some 300,000 clones, with 80% to 90% observed a single time. The specimen was peripheral blood. These receptors were collected from a woman in her 70s with COVID-19, enrolled during active disease. Both conserved end residues are part of each CDR3. The order of the fields is CDR3 length, clone size, J gene, D gene, V gene, CDR3 DNA, CDR3 protein. The D gene is left open where the match is weak. Clone size is not always given. Where it is, it says once, few, many or a class for expanded clones.

>14|NA|TRBJ1-2|NA|TRBV5-6
TGTGCCAGCAGCTTGAGCGGCCCTAACTATGGCTACACCTTC
CASSLSGPNYGYTF
>15|NA|TRBJ1-2|NA|TRBV5-1
TGCGCCAGCAGCCTGTCCGGGGGATCGAACTATGGCTACACCTTC
CASSLSGGSNYGYTF
>14|once|TRBJ2-4|TRBD2|TRBV3-1/TRBV3-2
TGTGCCAGCAGCCGAGGCGGGGGAGTGGACATTCAGTACTTC
CASSRGGGVDIQYF
>14|NA|TRBJ2-2|NA|TRBV7-9
TGTGCCAGCAGCTTAGGGTCGGACACCGGGGAGCTGTTTTTT
CASSLGSDTGELFF
>16|NA|TRBJ1-5|NA|TRBV23-1
TGCGCCAGCAGTCCCAACCCCACGCGGCCCAATCAGCCCCAGCATTTT
CASSPNPTRPNQPQHF
>18|NA|TRBJ1-2|NA|TRBV21-1
TGTGCCAGCAGCAAAGGACAGACCACCTTACGCCCAAACTATGGCTACACCTTC
CASSKGQTTLRPNYGYTF
>15|once|TRBJ2-7|NA|TRBV2
TGTGCCAGCAGTGAGCCCTTGAGGGGGACCTACGAGCAGTACTTC
CASSEPLRGTYEQYF
>17|NA|TRBJ1-5|TRBD1|TRBV4-1
TGCGCCAGCAGCCAAGACCTCGGACAGGGGGCATTTCAGCCCCAGCATTTT
CASSQDLGQGAFQPQHF
>18|NA|TRBJ2-1|TRBD2|TRBV4-2
TGTGCCAGCAGCCAAACACTAGCGGGGGGAGGTTCCTACAATGAGCAGTTCTTC
CASSQTLAGGGSYNEQFF
>16|once|TRBJ2-2|NA|TRBV4-2
TGTGCCAGCAGCCAAGATGGGAGCGGTGGCACCGGGGAGCTGTTTTTT
CASSQDGSGGTGELFF
>12|NA|TRBJ1-1|NA|TRBV2
TGTGCCAGCAGTGAACTATGGACTGAAGCTTTCTTT
CASSELWTEAFF
>12|NA|TRBJ1-2|NA|TRBV29-1
TGCAGCGTTGTAGACGGTAACTATGGCTACACCTTC
CSVVDGNYGYTF
>15|NA|TRBJ1-4|NA|TRBV5-4
TGTGCCAGCAGCCGGGGAGGAGTCACTAATGAAAAACTGTTTTTT
CASSRGGVTNEKLFF
>15|NA|TRBJ2-1|TRBD2|TRBV6-5
TGTGCCAGCAGAATAGCGGGGGGCTCCTACAATGAGCAGTTCTTC
CASRIAGGSYNEQFF
>17|NA|TRBJ2-3|TRBD2|TRBV3-1/TRBV3-2
TGTGCCAGCAGCCGAGCGGGGGTAGCGGGGTCCACAGATACGCAGTATTTT
CASSRAGVAGSTDTQYF
>16|NA|TRBJ2-7|NA|TRBV4-2
TGTGCCAGCAGCCACGAAGGGGGGGCGGGTGAGAGAGAGCAGTACTTC
CASSHEGGAGEREQYF
>15|NA|TRBJ2-5|TRBD1|TRBV14
TGTGCCAGCAGAATATCGGGACAGGGAGATGAGACCCAGTACTTC
CASRISGQGDETQYF
>12|NA|TRBJ2-7|NA|TRBV24-1
TGTGCCACCAGTGATTTAAGGGGAGAGCAGTACTTC
CATSDLRGEQYF
>13|few|TRBJ2-7|NA|TRBV19
TGTGCCAGTAGTATAGTCAACGGCTACGAGCAGTACTTC
CASSIVNGYEQYF
>15|NA|TRBJ2-7|TRBD1|TRBV5-1
TGCGCCAGCAGCCCGCCCGGGACAGGGACCTACGAGCAGTACTTC
CASSPPGTGTYEQYF
>13|NA|TRBJ1-1|NA|TRBV30
TGTGCCTGGATATATCAGGGTCTGACTGAAGCTTTCTTT
CAWIYQGLTEAFF
>14|NA|TRBJ1-2|TRBD1|TRBV2
TGTGCCAGCAGTGAGGCCGGGACAGGGGGCGGCTACACCTTC
CASSEAGTGGGYTF
>15|NA|TRBJ1-2|NA|TRBV3-1/TRBV3-2
TGTGCCAGCAGCCAAGGGGGAGCGTGGTCTCGGGGCTACACCTTC
CASSQGGAWSRGYTF
>17|NA|TRBJ1-4|NA|TRBV7-2
TGTGCCAGCAGCCGGCGGTCCGCCGGGTCGGAGAATGAAAAACTGTTTTTT
CASSRRSAGSENEKLFF
>12|NA|TRBJ1-1|NA|TRBV6-5
TGTGCCAGCGGCAACACAAACACTGAAGCTTTCTTT
CASGNTNTEAFF
>16|NA|TRBJ2-1|TRBD2|TRBV10-1
TGCGCCAGCTCTAGCGGGGGGGTGGGCTCCTACAATGAGCAGTTCTTC
CASSSGGVGSYNEQFF
>13|NA|TRBJ1-5|NA|TRBV7-2
TGTGCCAGCAGCTTAGCTACCAGACAGCCCCAGCATTTT
CASSLATRQPQHF
>13|NA|TRBJ1-1|NA|TRBV28
TGTGCCAGCAGGCCCAGGGTTGGCACTGAAGCTTTCTTT
CASRPRVGTEAFF
>13|NA|TRBJ2-3|TRBD2|TRBV29-1
TGCAGCGTTGAAGGACTAGCGGCAAATACGCAGTATTTT
CSVEGLAANTQYF
>12|NA|TRBJ2-2|NA|TRBV3-1/TRBV3-2
TGTGCCAGCAGCCATCCGACCGGGGAGCTGTTTTTT
CASSHPTGELFF
>15|NA|TRBJ1-5|NA|TRBV6-6
TGTGCCAGCAGTTCAATGACCGCTACAGATCAGCCCCAGCATTTT
CASSSMTATDQPQHF
>15|NA|TRBJ2-3|TRBD2|TRBV9
TGTGCCAGCAGCGTACTAAGCGGGGTCACAGATACGCAGTATTTT
CASSVLSGVTDTQYF
>14|NA|TRBJ1-1|NA|TRBV4-2
TGTGCCAGCAGCCACCGGGGGGGGAGCACTGAAGCTTTCTTT
CASSHRGGSTEAFF
>18|NA|TRBJ1-3|NA|TRBV3-1/TRBV3-2
TGTGCCAGCAGCCAAGATCGGGGGACCCCTTCGATCGCAAACACCATATATTTT
CASSQDRGTPSIANTIYF
>16|NA|TRBJ2-2|TRBD2|TRBV27
TGTGCCAGCAGGACTAGCGGGGGGATCGTCACCGGGGAGCTGTTTTTT
CASRTSGGIVTGELFF
>18|NA|TRBJ1-1|NA|TRBV9
TGTGCCAGCAGCGCAGAAAAGGGGTCGGGCAGTATGGGAACTGAAGCTTTCTTT
CASSAEKGSGSMGTEAFF
>13|NA|TRBJ1-2|NA|TRBV6-5
TGTGCCAGCAGGGTGAGCCCTCTCTATGGCTACACCTTC
CASRVSPLYGYTF
>14|NA|TRBJ1-5|TRBD1|TRBV28
TGTGCCGCCGGGACAGGGGGCTCCAATCAGCCCCAGCATTTT
CAAGTGGSNQPQHF
>11|few|TRBJ1-2|NA|TRBV2
TGTGCCAGCGGTGAGGGGAGGGGCTACACCTTC
CASGEGRGYTF
>15|few|TRBJ2-2|TRBD2|TRBV4-2
TGTGCCAGCAGCGAGCGGGGGGGCCGTACCGGGGAGCTGTTTTTT
CASSERGGRTGELFF
>15|NA|TRBJ2-1|TRBD1|TRBV11-2
TGTGCCAGCAGCCATGCCGGGACAGGGATCAATGAGCAGTTCTTC
CASSHAGTGINEQFF
>15|NA|TRBJ2-1|TRBD2|TRBV7-9
TGTGCCAGCAGCCCACCCGGGACTAGCGGGGGGGAGTTGTTCTTC
CASSPPGTSGGELFF
>16|NA|TRBJ2-1|TRBD1|TRBV7-2
TGTGCCAGCAGCTCAAGAGGACAGGGCTCCTACAATGAGCAGTTCTTC
CASSSRGQGSYNEQFF
>15|NA|TRBJ1-4|NA|TRBV7-2
TGTGCCAGCAGCTTACGGGGGGGCCCTAATGAAAAACTGTTTTTT
CASSLRGGPNEKLFF
>13|NA|TRBJ1-3|NA|TRBV6-5
TGTGCCAGCAGACGCGGACAGACAAACACCATATATTTT
CASRRGQTNTIYF